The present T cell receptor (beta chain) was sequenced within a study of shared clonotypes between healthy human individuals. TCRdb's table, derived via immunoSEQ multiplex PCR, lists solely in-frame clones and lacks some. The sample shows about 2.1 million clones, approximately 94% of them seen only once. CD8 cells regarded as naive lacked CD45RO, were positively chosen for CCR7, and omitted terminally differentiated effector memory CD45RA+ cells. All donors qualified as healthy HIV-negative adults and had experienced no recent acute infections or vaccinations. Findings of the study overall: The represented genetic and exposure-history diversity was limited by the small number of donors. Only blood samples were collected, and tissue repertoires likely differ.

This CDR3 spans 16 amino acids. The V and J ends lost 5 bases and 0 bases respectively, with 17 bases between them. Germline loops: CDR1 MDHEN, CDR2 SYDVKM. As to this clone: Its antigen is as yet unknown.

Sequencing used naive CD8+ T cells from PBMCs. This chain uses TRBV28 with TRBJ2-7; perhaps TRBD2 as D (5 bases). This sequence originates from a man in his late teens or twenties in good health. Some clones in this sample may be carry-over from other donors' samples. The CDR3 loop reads CASSPRLGLASYEQYF. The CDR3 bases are TGTGCCAGCAGTCCTAGATTAGGTCTAGCCTCCTACGAGCAGTACTTC.